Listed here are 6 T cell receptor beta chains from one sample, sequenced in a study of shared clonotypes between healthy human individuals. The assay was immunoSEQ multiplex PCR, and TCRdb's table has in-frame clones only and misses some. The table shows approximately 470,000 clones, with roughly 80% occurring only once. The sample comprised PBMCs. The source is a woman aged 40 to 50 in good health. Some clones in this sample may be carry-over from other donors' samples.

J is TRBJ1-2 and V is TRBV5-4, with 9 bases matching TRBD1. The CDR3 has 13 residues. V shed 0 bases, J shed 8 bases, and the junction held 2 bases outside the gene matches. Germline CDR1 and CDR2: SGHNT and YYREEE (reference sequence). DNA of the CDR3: TGTGCCAGCAGCTTGGAGGGGACAGGGGGCTACACCTTC. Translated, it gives CASSLEGTGGYTF.

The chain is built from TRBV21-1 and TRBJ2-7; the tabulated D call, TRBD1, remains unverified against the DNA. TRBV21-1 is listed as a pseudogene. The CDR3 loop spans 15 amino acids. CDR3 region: CASSKRGDRVYEQYF. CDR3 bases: TGTGCCAGCAGCAAGAGGGGGGACAGGGTCTACGAGCAGTACTTC.

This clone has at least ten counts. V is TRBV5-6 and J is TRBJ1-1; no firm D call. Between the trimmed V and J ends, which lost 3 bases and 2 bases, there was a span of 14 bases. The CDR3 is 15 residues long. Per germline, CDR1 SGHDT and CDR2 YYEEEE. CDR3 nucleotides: TGTGCCAGCAGCTGGGCCTTCCCGGGCAACACTGAAGCTTTCTTT. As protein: CASSWAFPGNTEAFF. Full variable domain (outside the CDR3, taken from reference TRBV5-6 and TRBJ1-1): DAGVTQSPTHLIKTRGQQVTLRCSPKSGHDTVSWYQQALGQGPQFIFQYYEEEERQRGNFPDRFSGHQFPNYSSELNVNALLLGDSALYLCASSWAFPGNTEAFFGQGTRLTVV.

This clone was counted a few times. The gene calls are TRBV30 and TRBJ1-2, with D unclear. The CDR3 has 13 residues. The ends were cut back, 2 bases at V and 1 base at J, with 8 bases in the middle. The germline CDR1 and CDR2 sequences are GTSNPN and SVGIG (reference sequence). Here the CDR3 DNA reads TGTGCCTGGAGTCGGCAGAATAACTATGGCTACACCTTC. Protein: CAWSRQNNYGYTF. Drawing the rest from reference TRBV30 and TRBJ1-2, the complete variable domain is SQTIHQWPATLVQPVGSPLSLECTVEGTSNPNLYWYRQAAGRGLQLLFYSVGIGQISSEVPQNLSASRPQDRQFILSSKKLLLSDSGFYLCAWSRQNNYGYTFGSGTRLTVV.

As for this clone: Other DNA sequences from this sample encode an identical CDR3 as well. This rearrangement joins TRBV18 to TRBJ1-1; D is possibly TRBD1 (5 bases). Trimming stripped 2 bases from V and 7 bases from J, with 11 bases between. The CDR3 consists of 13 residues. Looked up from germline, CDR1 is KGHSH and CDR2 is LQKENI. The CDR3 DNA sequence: TGTGCCAGCTCACCAAGGCAGGGCGGTGAAGCTTTCTTT. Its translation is CASSPRQGGEAFF. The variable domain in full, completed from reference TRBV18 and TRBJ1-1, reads NAGVMQNPRHLVRRRGQEARLRCSPMKGHSHVYWYRQLPEEGLKFMVYLQKENIIDESGMPKERFSAEFPKEGPSILRIQQVVRGDSAAYFCASSPRQGGEAFFGQGTRLTVV.

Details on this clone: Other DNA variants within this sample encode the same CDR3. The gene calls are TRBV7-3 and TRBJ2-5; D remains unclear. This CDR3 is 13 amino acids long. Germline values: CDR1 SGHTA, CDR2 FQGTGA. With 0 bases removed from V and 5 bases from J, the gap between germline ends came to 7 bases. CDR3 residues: CASSLTMGETQYF. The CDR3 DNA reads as TGTGCCAGCAGCTTAACTATGGGGGAGACCCAGTACTTC.